This T cell receptor beta chain was captured by sequencing in a study of beta chain features in type 1 diabetes. About the study: Patients shared similar age, gender and cell yields with healthy donors. Study results and limitations: The similarity of naive, central memory and Treg TCRB repertoires appeared greater among patients than among healthy donors. VDJ junctions in type 1 diabetes patients carried more deletions and fewer insertions.

V lost 0 bases and J 5 bases, leaving 8 bases between the germline ends. The CDR3 has 14 amino acids. CDR1 and CDR2 from the germline V gene are LNHNV and YYDKDF (reference sequence). Regarding this clone: Its antigen remains unknown.

Of the isolated RNA, all was reverse transcribed, and so the sequenced material was expressed TCRB transcripts. An average of about 3.6 million reads was obtained for naive, central memory and regulatory T cell samples. Some clones are missing from TCRdb's copy, which holds only in-frame ones; the method was immunoSEQ multiplex PCR. This sample has under 400,000 clones, with about 20% found just once. Sequences were obtained from naive CD4+ T cells from blood. The chain couples TRBV15 to TRBJ1-5; D call uncertain. This receptor was obtained from a woman aged 18-35 years in good health. The CDR3 protein is CATSRDRGDQPQHF. DNA for the CDR3: TGTGCCACCAGCAGAGATCGCGGGGATCAGCCCCAGCATTTT.